Below are 3 T cell receptor beta chains sequenced from a single sample in a study of T cell responses to AZD1222 COVID-19 vaccine. Generated by immunoSEQ multiplex PCR, the TCRdb table keeps only in-frame clones and is missing some. The sample records 100,000 or so clones, around nine tenths being singletons. The sample was peripheral blood, taken 28 days after the second AZD1222 dose. The receptors shown here come from an adult who received the AZD1222 COVID-19 vaccine.

The genes are TRBV5-6 and TRBJ1-2; the match to TRBD1 covers 8 bases. J lost 12 bases, V lost 3 bases, and 4 bases had no gene match. The CDR3 has 11 amino acids. Germline CDR1 SGHDT, CDR2 YYEEEE. CDR3 residues: CASSSGQGHTF. The CDR3 DNA reads TGTGCCAGCAGCTCTGGACAGGGACACACCTTC.

This chain uses TRBV19 with TRBJ2-5; 8 bases line up with TRBD2. CDR1 is LNHDA, CDR2 SQIVND, per germline (reference sequence). There are 16 residues in the CDR3. The junction had 6 bases not matched to a gene; V was cut back by 1 base and J by 2 bases. The DNA for the CDR3 is TGTGCCAGTAGTATAGCCCGGGGGGGGCGTCAAGAGACCCAGTACTTC. Translating gives CASSIARGGRQETQYF.

This clone was counted only a few times. V usage is TRBV3-1 (or the pseudogene TRBV3-2) and J usage is TRBJ2-1; D is unclear. V lost 6 bases and J 7 bases, leaving 19 bases between the germline ends. The CDR3 length is 15 residues. The germline V gene encodes CDR1 LGHDT and CDR2 YNNKEL (reference sequence). CDR3 sequence reads: CASSSTVSDRNEQFF. The CDR3 DNA sequence: TGTGCCAGCAGTTCCACGGTGTCCGACCGGAATGAGCAGTTCTTC.